The 2 T cell receptor beta chains below were found in one sample sequenced in a study of CD8+ T cells in alopecia areata. The treatment: oral pan-JAK inhibitor, 5-10 mg twice daily. It was cDNA, reverse transcribed from extracted RNA, that served as the sequencing template. TCRdb's copy holds only in-frame clones and misses some; the assay was immunoSEQ multiplex PCR. This table holds 150,000 or so clones, about 88% found once. Sequences were derived from CD8+ T cells sorted from blood, sampled at week 4, from a patient treated with tofacitinib. These receptors were obtained from a human donor with alopecia areata.

This sequence joins TRBV11-2 and TRBJ2-7; D is undetermined. The CDR3 is made up of 11 amino acids. CDR1 and CDR2 (germline): SGHAT, FQNNGV. V dropped 6 bases and J dropped 5 bases, with 8 bases sitting between them. CDR3 residues: CASRLDHEQYF. The CDR3 nucleotides read TGTGCCAGCAGGCTAGACCACGAGCAGTACTTC. The entire variable domain, with the rest obtained from reference TRBV11-2 and TRBJ2-7, is as follows: EAGVAQSPRYKIIEKRQSVAFWCNPISGHATLYWYQQILGQGPKLLIQFQNNGVVDDSQLPKDRFSAERLKGVDSTLKIQPAKLEDSAVYLCASRLDHEQYFGPGTRLTVT.

The chain employs TRBV7-3 and TRBJ2-2; TRBD2 matches at 9 bases. This CDR3 contains 15 residues. Trimming at V came to 3 bases and at J to 6 bases, leaving 5 bases not matched to a gene. CDR1 and CDR2 (germline): SGHTA, FQGTGA. As DNA, the CDR3 is TGTGCCAGCAGCTTTCTCGCGGGAGGGTCCGGGGAGCTGTTTTTT. Translated, it gives CASSFLAGGSGELFF.